A single sample is the source of the 13 T cell receptor beta chains below, sequenced in a study of blood T cell repertoires in COVID-19. Measured with immunoSEQ multiplex PCR; TCRdb has only the in-frame clones, and not every one. The table lists approximately 220,000 clones, 75% to 85% of them singletons. Sample: PBMCs or T cells enriched from blood (not recorded which). The receptors derive from a woman in her 40s with acute COVID-19.

This clone was seen only once. The chain carries TRBV28 and TRBJ1-2; D call uncertain. With 2 bases removed from V and 0 bases from J, the gap between germline ends came to 7 bases. The length of the CDR3 is 14 residues. The germline V gene has CDR1 MDHEN and CDR2 SYDVKM. In nucleotides, the CDR3 is TGTGCCAGCAGTTTAGTGGCCACTAACTATGGCTACACCTTC. As protein: CASSLVATNYGYTF.

The chain is built from TRBV6-6 and TRBJ1-2; 8 bases match TRBD1. Germline V CDR1 and CDR2: MNHNY, SVGAGI (reference sequence). The CDR3 runs 14 residues. J gave up 5 bases and V 8 bases, and 10 bases lay outside the gene matches. CDR3 region: CASCNRGLGYGYTF. DNA for the CDR3: TGTGCCAGCTGCAACAGGGGGTTGGGTTATGGCTACACCTTC.

The chain uses TRBV28 and TRBJ2-1, with D possibly matching TRBD1 (5 bases). Germline V lookup: CDR1 MDHEN, CDR2 SYDVKM. V lost 8 bases to trimming and J lost 7 bases, with 24 bases between them. This CDR3 is 16 amino acids long. The CDR3 is CASLDLGRPKGNEQFF. In DNA form, the CDR3 reads TGTGCCAGCTTAGACCTCGGACGGCCGAAGGGGAATGAGCAGTTCTTC.

V is TRBV5-1 and J is TRBJ1-1; the match to TRBD1 covers 9 bases. The CDR3 sequence is 15 residues long. The junction had 6 bases not matched to a gene; V was cut back by 0 bases and J by 6 bases. Germline lookup yields CDR1 SGHRS and CDR2 YFSETQ. CDR3: CASSLGDRDVAEAFF. The CDR3 coding sequence is TGCGCCAGCAGCTTGGGGGACAGGGATGTCGCTGAAGCTTTCTTT. The variable domain in full, with the rest retrieved from reference TRBV5-1 and TRBJ1-1, is KAGVTQTPRYLIKTRGQQVTLSCSPISGHRSVSWYQQTPGQGLQFLFEYFSETQRNKGNFPGRFSGRQFSNSRSEMNVSTLELGDSALYLCASSLGDRDVAEAFFGQGTRLTVV.

V is TRBV18 and J is TRBJ1-4; D is uncertain. V was pared by 6 bases and J by 3 bases, with 11 bases between. CDR1 is KGHSH, CDR2 LQKENI, per germline. The CDR3 length is 14 residues. This CDR3 is CASSRNFANEKLFF. The CDR3 nucleotides are TGTGCCAGCTCGCGTAATTTTGCTAATGAAAAACTGTTTTTT.

The rearrangement joins TRBV28 to TRBJ2-1; D is ambiguous. Germline loops: CDR1 MDHEN, CDR2 SYDVKM. V shed 5 bases and J shed 7 bases, with 12 bases lying between them. The CDR3 is made up of 13 amino acids. CDR3 DNA: TGTGCCAGCAGTATACCTACTTCAAATGAGCAGTTCTTC. Its translation: CASSIPTSNEQFF.

The gene calls are TRBV28 and TRBJ1-1; D is perhaps TRBD1 (5 bases). Germline loops: CDR1 MDHEN, CDR2 SYDVKM. V dropped 1 base and J dropped 1 base, with 10 bases sitting between them. The CDR3 is 15 residues long. CDR3 residues: CASSLFGGGNTEAFF. For the CDR3, the DNA is TGTGCCAGCAGTTTATTTGGGGGAGGGAACACTGAAGCTTTCTTT.

In the case of this clone: In the same sample, other DNA sequences code for this CDR3. This rearrangement joins TRBV4-3 to TRBJ1-6; the match to TRBD1 covers 9 bases. The length of the CDR3 is 16 residues. V lost 3 bases and J lost 7; bases outside the gene matches: 7. The germline V gene has CDR1 LGHNA and CDR2 YSLEER. The CDR3 here is CASSQDRGQGNSPLHF. The CDR3 nucleotides are TGCGCCAGCAGCCAGGACCGAGGACAGGGGAATTCACCCCTCCACTTT.

This clone was seen more than once but under ten times. The chain has TRBV28 and TRBJ1-1; 10 bases map to TRBD1. The germline CDR1 and CDR2 sequences are MDHEN and SYDVKM. The junction had 7 bases not matched to a gene; V was cut back by 6 bases and J by 0 bases. The CDR3 covers 16 residues. The DNA for the CDR3 is TGTGCCAGCAGCCCCTCGGGACAGGGGATGAACACTGAAGCTTTCTTT. Translated: CASSPSGQGMNTEAFF.

V is TRBV5-8 and J is TRBJ2-4; D may be TRBD1 (6 bases). Germline CDR1 SGHTS, CDR2 YDEGEE. The CDR3 sequence is 14 residues long. V lost 3 bases, J lost 8 bases, and 15 bases lay in between. Here the CDR3 DNA reads TGTGCCAGCAGCTGGTTAAGGGGGACGGACATTCAGTACTTC. Translated: CASSWLRGTDIQYF.

V gene TRBV30 combines with J gene TRBJ2-5; D might be TRBD2 (6 bases). V dropped 3 bases and J dropped 4 bases, with 15 bases sitting between them. This CDR3 comprises 14 residues. Looked up from germline, CDR1 is GTSNPN and CDR2 is SVGIG (reference sequence). The CDR3 is CAWRWGVVRETQYF. CDR3 nucleotide sequence: TGTGCCTGGAGGTGGGGGGTAGTCCGAGAGACCCAGTACTTC.

The rearrangement joins TRBV6-5 to TRBJ2-1, with TRBD1 matching over 9 bases. Germline V gives CDR1 MNHEY, CDR2 SVGAGI. V lost 2 bases to trimming and J lost 7 bases; unmatched junction nucleotides: 6. The CDR3 sequence is 15 residues long. CDR3 in amino acids: CASSYQTGGVNEQFF. The CDR3 nucleotides read TGTGCCAGCAGTTACCAGACAGGGGGGGTGAATGAGCAGTTCTTC.

In its sample, this clone was seen many times. The chain couples TRBV12-3 or TRBV12-4 to TRBJ1-2, with D possibly being TRBD1 (5 bases). CDR3 length: 13 residues. V was pared by 6 bases and J by 3 bases, with 11 bases between. The CDR3 nucleotides read TGTGCCAGCAGGTTACAAGGGGACTATGGCTACACCTTC. Its protein product is CASRLQGDYGYTF.